This is a list of T cell receptor beta chains from one sample in a study of shared clonotypes between healthy human individuals. Assay used: immunoSEQ multiplex PCR; TCRdb lists only in-frame clones, some missing. The data hold over 2 million clones, with around 92% observed a single time. Material: naive CD4+ T cells from PBMCs. Receptors were obtained from a man between 18 and 35 years old in good health. Some clones in this sample may be carry-over from other donors' samples. Both conserved end residues are part of each CDR3. Each record gives: D gene, J gene, V gene, CDR3 protein. D genes are given only for firm matches.

TRBD1 TRBJ2-3 TRBV28 CASSFLGTGDRIYTDTQYF
NA TRBJ2-1 TRBV7-2 CASTSYNEQFF
TRBD2 TRBJ2-2 TRBV18 CASSFMLAATNTGELFF
TRBD2 TRBJ2-3 TRBV7-7 CASSAGLAVTDTQYF
NA TRBJ2-7 TRBV4-1 CASSQGWGLGEQYF
TRBD2 TRBJ2-1 TRBV19 CASSRGLAAYNEQFF
NA TRBJ2-1 TRBV5-1 CASSPRQVSYNEQFF
NA TRBJ2-2 TRBV11-1 CASSNAGRAGELFF
TRBD2 TRBJ2-2 TRBV5-1 CASSPGLAGGHTGELFF
NA TRBJ2-2 TRBV7-6 CASGLDGELFF
NA TRBJ2-1 TRBV12-5 CASGDTGEYNEQFF
TRBD2 TRBJ2-1 TRBV11-2 CASSLEAGGSGLEQFF
NA TRBJ2-3 TRBV30 CAEGGSYTQYF
NA TRBJ2-7 TRBV5-6 CASSLDTGPYEQYF
TRBD1 TRBJ2-2 TRBV29-1 CSPPGQESGELFF
NA TRBJ1-1 TRBV7-9 CASSLALGAEAFF
TRBD1 TRBJ2-7 TRBV2 CASSGLGQGYSGDFYEQYF
NA TRBJ2-7 TRBV27 CASRQVSGGPEQYF
NA TRBJ1-6 TRBV7-9 CASSPQSSPLHF
NA TRBJ1-3 TRBV2 CASSPSGNTIYF
NA TRBJ2-7 TRBV28 CASSFTPRSYEQYF
TRBD1 TRBJ2-3 TRBV10-3 CAISEPGQGNTDTQYF
TRBD2 TRBJ2-7 TRBV7-8 CASSLEGLADYEQYF
NA TRBJ1-5 TRBV18 CASSPGQGQPQHF
NA TRBJ2-7 TRBV7-9 CASSLYQEMGEQYF
TRBD2 TRBJ2-3 TRBV7-9 CASSPLAGVVDTQYF
NA TRBJ2-5 TRBV5-1 CASSLGGGRETQYF
NA TRBJ2-3 TRBV15 CATSRVTGSTDTQYF